Judged by abundance, the clone carrying this T cell receptor beta chain is large. Its specificity is not known. This record comes from a study of T cell repertoires in aging, cancer and after chemotherapy. Study-wide background: Donor ages fell into six groups from 30 or younger up to 70 or older. Glioblastoma patients receiving temozolomide-based therapy gave paired samples before and after chemotherapy. Findings and caveats of the study: In each cancer cohort, median generation probability increased across chemotherapy, suggesting thymic output rebounded. The repertoire data cannot show anything about immunological memory following chemotherapy.

Germline values: CDR1 MNHEY, CDR2 SMNVEV (reference sequence). This CDR3 has 15 residues. V lost 3 bases to trimming and J lost 4 bases; unmatched junction nucleotides: 5. TCR beta rearrangements were amplified from peripheral blood genomic DNA. Rearranged V-D-J TRB sequences were amplified with a mixed TRB-A/B primer pool. Each CDR3 protein gets one entry after TCRdb re-called the multiplex PCR reads with MiXCR. The sample records 3,600 or so distinct CDR3 sequences, 25% to 35% being singletons. Specimen: blood. The chain couples TRBV27 to TRBJ2-1; 8 bases align to TRBD1. The clonotype originates from a human donor with a solid tumor. The CDR3 reads CASSFQGASYNEQFF. CDR3 nucleotides: TGTGCCAGCAGTTTCCAGGGGGCTTCATACAATGAGCAGTTCTTC.